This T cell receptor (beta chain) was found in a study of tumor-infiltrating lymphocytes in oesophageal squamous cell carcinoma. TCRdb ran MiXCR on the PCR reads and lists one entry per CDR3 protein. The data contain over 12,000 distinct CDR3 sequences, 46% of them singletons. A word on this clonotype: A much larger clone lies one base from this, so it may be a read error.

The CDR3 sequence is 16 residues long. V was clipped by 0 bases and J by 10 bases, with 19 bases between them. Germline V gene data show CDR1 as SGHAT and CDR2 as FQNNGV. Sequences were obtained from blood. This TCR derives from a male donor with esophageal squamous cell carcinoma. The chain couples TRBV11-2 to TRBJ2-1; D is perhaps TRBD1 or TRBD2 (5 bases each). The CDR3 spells CASSLDRGRVDYEQFF. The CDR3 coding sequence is TGTGCCAGCAGCTTAGATAGGGGCAGGGTCGACTACGAGCAGTTCTTC.